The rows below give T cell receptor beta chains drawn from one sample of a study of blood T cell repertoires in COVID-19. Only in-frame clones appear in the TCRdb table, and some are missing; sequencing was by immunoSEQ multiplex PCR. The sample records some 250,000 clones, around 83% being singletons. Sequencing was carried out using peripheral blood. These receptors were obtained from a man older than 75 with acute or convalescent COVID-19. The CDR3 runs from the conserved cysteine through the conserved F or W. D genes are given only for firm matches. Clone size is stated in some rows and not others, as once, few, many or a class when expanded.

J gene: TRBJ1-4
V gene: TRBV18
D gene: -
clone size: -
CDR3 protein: CASSPQDIGTTNEKLFF
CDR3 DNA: TGTGCCAGCTCACCACAAGACATCGGGACAACTAATGAAAAACTGTTTTTT

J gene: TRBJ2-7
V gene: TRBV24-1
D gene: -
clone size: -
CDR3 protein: CATSGGSLEYEQYF
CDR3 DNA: TGTGCCACCAGTGGTGGTAGTCTAGAATACGAGCAGTACTTC

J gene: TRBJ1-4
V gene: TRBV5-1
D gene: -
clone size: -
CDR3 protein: CASSLGQKNEKLFF
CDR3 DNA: TGCGCCAGCAGCTTGGGTCAGAAAAATGAAAAACTGTTTTTT

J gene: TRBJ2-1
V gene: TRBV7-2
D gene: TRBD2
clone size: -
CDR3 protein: CASSVAGALWDEQFF
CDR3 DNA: TGTGCCAGCAGCGTAGCGGGGGCCCTCTGGGATGAGCAGTTCTTC

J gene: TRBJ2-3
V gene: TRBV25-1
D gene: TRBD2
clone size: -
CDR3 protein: CASSKLAGVSDTQYF
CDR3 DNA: TGTGCCAGCAGTAAACTAGCGGGGGTTTCAGATACGCAGTATTTT

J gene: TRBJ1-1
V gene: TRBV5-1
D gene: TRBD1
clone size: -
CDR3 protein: CASSVTTGATEAFF
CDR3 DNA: TGCGCCAGCAGCGTAACGACAGGGGCGACTGAAGCTTTCTTT

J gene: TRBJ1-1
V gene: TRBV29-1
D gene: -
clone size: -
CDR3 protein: CSAGEGTAAFF
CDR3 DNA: TGCAGCGCCGGGGAGGGAACGGCCGCTTTCTTT

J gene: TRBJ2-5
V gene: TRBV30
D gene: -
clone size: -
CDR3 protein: CAWSYGAETQYF
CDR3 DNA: TGTGCCTGGAGTTATGGGGCGGAGACCCAGTACTTC

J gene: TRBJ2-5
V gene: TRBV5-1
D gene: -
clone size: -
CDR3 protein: CASTTGSRSSETQYF
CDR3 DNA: TGCGCCAGCACAACAGGGAGCAGGTCTTCAGAGACCCAGTACTTC

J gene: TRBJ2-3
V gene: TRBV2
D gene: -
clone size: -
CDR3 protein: CASRLRGRTDTQYF
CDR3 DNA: TGTGCCAGCAGACTCCGTGGGCGCACAGATACGCAGTATTTT

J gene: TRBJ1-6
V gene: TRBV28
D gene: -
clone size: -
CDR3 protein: CASTSGYSSYNSPLHF
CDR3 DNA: TGTGCCAGCACCTCGGGGTACAGCTCCTATAATTCACCCCTCCACTTT

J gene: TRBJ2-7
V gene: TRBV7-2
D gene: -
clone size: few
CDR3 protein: CASSLFIDEQYF
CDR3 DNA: TGTGCCAGCAGCTTATTCATAGACGAGCAGTACTTC

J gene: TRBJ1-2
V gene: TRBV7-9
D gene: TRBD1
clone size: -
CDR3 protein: CASSRTTGDYGYTF
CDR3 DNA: TGTGCCAGCAGCCGTACGACAGGGGACTATGGCTACACCTTC

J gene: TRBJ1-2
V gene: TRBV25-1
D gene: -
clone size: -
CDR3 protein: CASSNHFGEGANYGYTF
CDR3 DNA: TGTGCCAGCAGTAATCACTTTGGGGAAGGGGCCAACTATGGCTACACCTTC

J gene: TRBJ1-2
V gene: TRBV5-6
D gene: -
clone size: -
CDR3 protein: CASGTGRYGYTF
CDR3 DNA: TGTGCCAGCGGCACAGGCCGTTATGGCTACACCTTC

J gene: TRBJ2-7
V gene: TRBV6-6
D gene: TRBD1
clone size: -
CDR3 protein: CASSFRDSLSSYEQYF
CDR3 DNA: TGTGCCAGCAGTTTCCGGGACAGCCTTAGCTCCTACGAGCAGTACTTC

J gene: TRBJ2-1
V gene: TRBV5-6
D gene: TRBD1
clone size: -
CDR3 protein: CASSLAGQGGNEQFF
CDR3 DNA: TGTGCCAGCAGCTTGGCGGGACAGGGGGGGAATGAGCAGTTCTTC

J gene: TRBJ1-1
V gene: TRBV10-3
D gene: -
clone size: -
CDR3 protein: CATNSLNTEAFF
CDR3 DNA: TGTGCCACGAACAGCTTGAACACTGAAGCTTTCTTT

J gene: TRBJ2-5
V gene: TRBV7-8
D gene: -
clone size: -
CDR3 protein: CASSSRLVTQETQYF
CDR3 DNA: TGTGCCAGCAGCTCAAGACTCGTTACGCAAGAGACCCAGTACTTC

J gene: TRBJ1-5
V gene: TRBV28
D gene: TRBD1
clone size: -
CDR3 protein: CASSPLRDRGLNQPQHF
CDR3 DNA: TGTGCCAGCAGCCCCCTGCGGGACAGGGGGCTTAATCAGCCCCAGCATTTT

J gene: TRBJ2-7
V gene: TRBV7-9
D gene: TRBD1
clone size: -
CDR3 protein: CASSSLGQDEIYEQYF
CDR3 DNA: TGTGCCAGCAGCTCCTTGGGACAGGACGAGATCTACGAGCAGTACTTC

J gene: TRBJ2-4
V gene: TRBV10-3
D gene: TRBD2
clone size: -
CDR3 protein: CAISESVRGGFTIQYF
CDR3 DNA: TGTGCCATCAGTGAGTCGGTGCGGGGGGGCTTTACCATTCAGTACTTC

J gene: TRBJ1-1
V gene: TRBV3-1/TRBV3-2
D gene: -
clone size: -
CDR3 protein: CASSQAGFPAEAFF
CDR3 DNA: TGTGCCAGCAGCCAAGCCGGGTTTCCCGCTGAAGCTTTCTTT

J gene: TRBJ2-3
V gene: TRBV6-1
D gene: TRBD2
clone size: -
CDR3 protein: CASSEALRGQVAGETDTQYF
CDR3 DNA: TGTGCCAGCAGTGAAGCGCTTCGCGGGCAAGTAGCGGGAGAGACAGATACGCAGTATTTT

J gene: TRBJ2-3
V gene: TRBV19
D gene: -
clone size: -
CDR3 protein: CASSTVAGPWDTQYF
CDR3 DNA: TGTGCCAGTAGCACCGTGGCGGGGCCGTGGGATACGCAGTATTTT

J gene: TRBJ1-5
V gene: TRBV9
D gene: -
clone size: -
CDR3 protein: CASSVSGEPRAQHF
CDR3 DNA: TGTGCCAGCAGCGTGTCCGGGGAGCCACGGGCCCAGCATTTT

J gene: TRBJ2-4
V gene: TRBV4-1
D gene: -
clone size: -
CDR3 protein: CASSPINIQYF
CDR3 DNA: TGCGCCAGCAGCCCTATAAACATTCAGTACTTC